The rows below give T cell receptor beta chains drawn from one sample of a study of T cell repertoires in cytomegalovirus infection. From the reads, TCRdb called clonotypes with MiXCR, one entry per CDR3 protein. The table records 200,000 to 250,000 distinct CDR3 sequences, about 20% of them present only once. The sequenced sample was CD8+ T cells from PBMCs. The source of these receptors is a human donor in good health (CMV status not recorded). Some clones in this sample may be carry-over from other donors' samples. Each CDR3 is given with its conserved first and last residue. The order of the fields is clone size, V gene, CDR3 length, D gene, J gene, CDR3 DNA, CDR3 protein. A D gene is named only where the DNA matches it firmly. Not every row has a clone size; where given, it reads once, few, many or a size class.

abundance: .
v_gene: TRBV15
len: 16
d_gene: TRBD1
j_gene: TRBJ2-7
CDR3nt: TGTGCCACCAGCAGAGATTTGGACAGGGGGGCGCTTGAGCAGTACTTC
CDR3aa: CATSRDLDRGALEQYF

abundance: few
v_gene: TRBV20-1
len: 12
d_gene: .
j_gene: TRBJ2-7
CDR3nt: TGCAGTGCTCGACTCTCAGGGTACGAGCAGTACTTC
CDR3aa: CSARLSGYEQYF

abundance: .
v_gene: TRBV28
len: 15
d_gene: .
j_gene: TRBJ2-6
CDR3nt: TGTGCCAGCAGACTTGCAGGGACTGGGGCCAACGTCCTGACTTTC
CDR3aa: CASRLAGTGANVLTF

abundance: .
v_gene: TRBV7-6
len: 15
d_gene: .
j_gene: TRBJ1-1
CDR3nt: TGTGCCAGTAAGCAGGGGATAGGGTCGAACACTGAAGCTTTCTTT
CDR3aa: CASKQGIGSNTEAFF

abundance: .
v_gene: TRBV19
len: 15
d_gene: TRBD1
j_gene: TRBJ2-1
CDR3nt: TGTGCCAGTAGTATTCTGACAGGGTCTTACAATGAGCAGTTCTTC
CDR3aa: CASSILTGSYNEQFF

abundance: few
v_gene: TRBV20-1
len: 13
d_gene: TRBD1
j_gene: TRBJ1-1
CDR3nt: TGCAGTGCTATACAGGGGTGGGGAACTGAAGCTTTCTTT
CDR3aa: CSAIQGWGTEAFF

abundance: .
v_gene: TRBV20-1
len: 14
d_gene: .
j_gene: TRBJ1-2
CDR3nt: TGCAGTGCTAGAGATCTGGGAGTACTTTTTGGCTACACCTTC
CDR3aa: CSARDLGVLFGYTF

abundance: .
v_gene: TRBV19
len: 13
d_gene: .
j_gene: TRBJ1-5
CDR3nt: TGTGCCAGTAGTATAGGGGGCTGGCAGCCCCAGCATTTT
CDR3aa: CASSIGGWQPQHF

abundance: few
v_gene: TRBV19
len: 16
d_gene: .
j_gene: TRBJ2-1
CDR3nt: TGTGCCAGTAGTATCCGACCACCCAGCTCCTACAATGAGCAGTTCTTC
CDR3aa: CASSIRPPSSYNEQFF

abundance: many
v_gene: TRBV6-6
len: 16
d_gene: TRBD1
j_gene: TRBJ2-2
CDR3nt: TGTGCCAGCAGTTACTCGCGGACAGGGAACACCGGGGAGCTGTTTTTT
CDR3aa: CASSYSRTGNTGELFF

abundance: .
v_gene: TRBV4-1
len: 16
d_gene: .
j_gene: TRBJ2-5
CDR3nt: TGCGCCAGCAGCCAAGGCCCCCAGGGAAACAAAGAGACCCAGTACTTC
CDR3aa: CASSQGPQGNKETQYF

abundance: many
v_gene: TRBV6-6
len: 13
d_gene: .
j_gene: TRBJ1-5
CDR3nt: TGTGCCAGCAGTTACAATGGGGAGCAGCCCCAGCATTTT
CDR3aa: CASSYNGEQPQHF

abundance: .
v_gene: TRBV29-1
len: 11
d_gene: .
j_gene: TRBJ1-2
CDR3nt: TGCAGCGTTGAAGTACGGGATGGCTACACCTTC
CDR3aa: CSVEVRDGYTF

abundance: .
v_gene: TRBV28
len: 17
d_gene: TRBD1
j_gene: TRBJ2-7
CDR3nt: TGTGCTAGCAGTTTATTGGCACAGGGGATGGGGACCTACGCGCAGTACTTC
CDR3aa: CASSLLAQGMGTYAQYF

abundance: many
v_gene: TRBV7-8
len: 11
d_gene: .
j_gene: TRBJ2-1
CDR3nt: TGTGCCAGCAGCGCCTGGGGGGAGCAGTTCTTC
CDR3aa: CASSAWGEQFF

abundance: many
v_gene: TRBV12-3/TRBV12-4
len: 12
d_gene: .
j_gene: TRBJ1-1
CDR3nt: TGTGCCAGCAAGAGGGTAAACACTGAAGCTTTCTTT
CDR3aa: CASKRVNTEAFF